The subject of this entry is one T cell receptor (beta chain). No cognate antigen has been identified for it. No qualities accompany the bases; no much larger clone lies one base away. Library creation used the immunoSEQ multiplex PCR assay. RNA was extracted from all samples and reverse transcribed into cDNA, which served as template for TCR sequencing. SuperScript III was used to make first-strand cDNA, primed with a 2:1 mix of oligo-dT and random hexamers. A synthetic immune receptor repertoire was used to measure amplification bias, and any remaining bias was corrected computationally. In the original analysis: Raw reads were preprocessed to remove errors, and CDR3 was defined according to IMGT conventions as the region from the conserved cysteine to phenylalanine. Clonality was computed as 1 minus the Shannon entropy, with the entropy normalized by log2 of the number of productive unique TCRs. Whether scalp clones were CD4 or CD8 was inferred by matching scalp TCRbeta sequences against CD4 and CD8 repertoires sorted from blood. TCRdb obtained this table from immuneACCESS and retained in-frame rearrangements with V and J assigned. These tables miss some clones; where compared with another copy, unresolved V genes account for less than half of the shortfall, and the remainder is unexplained. That table gives V, J and clone size, and the DNA gave D and trimming. The sample profile shows 200,000 or so clones; more than 30% of them were found once. The top ten hold around 0.48% of the sample.

The label giving this sample's treatment or condition can be read as: oral pan-JAK inhibitor, 5-10 mg twice daily. Lesional scalp punch biopsies and peripheral blood were collected from alopecia areata patients. After PBMCs were isolated by density centrifugation and stained for CD3, CD4 and CD8, a FACSAria was used to sort CD4+ and CD8+ T cells. Sequences ENHRY (CDR1) and SYGVKD (CDR2) are obtained from the germline V gene. The CDR3 contains 11 residues, cysteine and phenylalanine counted. Solely the CDR3 DNA is kept, with 33 bases framed from the first base. V was cut back by 3 bases and J by 0 bases, leaving a gap of 0 bases between them. The sample belongs to a study of CD8+ T cells in alopecia areata (dated by TCRdb to the late 2010s). Context from the whole study: Treated patients were enrolled in an open-label pilot trial of oral tofacitinib at 5 to 10 mg twice daily for moderate-to-severe alopecia areata. On the human side, TCRbeta sequencing was run on scalp tissue and on sorted CD4+ and CD8+ peripheral blood T cells from healthy controls and from alopecia areata patients with either patchy or totalis/universalis disease. The RNA source kit depended on sample type: the PAXgene miRNA kit for fixed scalp, the miRNeasy kit for PBMCs, and the RNeasy kit for mouse skin. Tofacitinib was administered for 6 to 18 months, and 6 months of follow-up off drug were then conducted to assess delayed response and recurrence. TCRbeta CDR3 regions were amplified by immunoSEQ multiplex PCR with 35 Vbeta forward and 13 Jbeta reverse primers. For the treated patients, the SALT score, which quantifies what percentage of scalp surface area is affected, served as the measure of disease severity. Scalp clonality was compared across normal scalp (n=4), patchy alopecia areata scalp (n=8), and alopecia totalis/universalis scalp (n=8). Biopsies were taken from tofacitinib-treated patients at baseline and at 4 and 24 weeks of treatment, and a later scalp biopsy was taken in several of the tofacitinib-treated patients. The study used high-throughput TCRbeta sequencing to examine T cell clonal expansion in alopecia areata, in both the C3H/HeJ mouse model and human patients. Results the study describes overall, beyond this receptor: Compared with normal scalp, lesional scalp had higher clonality and more expanded CD8+ clones, particularly in alopecia totalis/universalis, a pattern that suggests antigenic drive. Shared TCR sequences between patients were less evident than in mice, which may be partly attributable to HLA diversity in the patient population. During tofacitinib treatment, many expanded lesional clones stuck around in both scalp and blood, and this persistence may partly explain why relapse happens after treatment is stopped. Tofacitinib significantly decreased scalp clonality and the number of expanded CD8+ clones among the top 100 scalp clones. Unlike mouse skin, where gammadelta T cells dominate, normal human skin contains resident alphabeta T cells that get sequenced too, which complicates analysis of the scalp TCR repertoire. Because the treated cohort was small and had just a single nonresponder, larger studies are needed to establish links between baseline CD8+ expansion and response.

The V and J genes are TRBV10-3 and TRBJ2-7; the D gene lacks a confident call. Sequencing was performed on CD4+ T cells sorted from blood, taken between weeks 30 and 35, from a patient treated with tofacitinib. This sequence was found in a human donor with alopecia areata. The CDR3 region: CAISDSYEQYF. The nucleotides read TGTGCCATCAGTGACTCCTACGAGCAGTACTTC.